This T cell receptor (beta chain) stems from a study of CD8+CD57+ T cells in acquired aplastic anemia. The authors sequenced patients whose flow cytometry had shown CD8+CD57+ cell expansion. With regard to this clonotype: This may arise from a read error, as a much more abundant clone is one base away.

TCR beta VDJ and CDR3 were profiled, and genomic DNA was the template. MiXCR was run by TCRdb on the reads, yielding one entry per CDR3 protein. Of 150,000 to 200,000 distinct CDR3 sequences listed, roughly 50% are singletons. This clonotype was obtained from a human donor with aplastic anemia. The sequencing input was sorted CD4+, CD8+, or CD8+CD57+ T cells (not recorded which) from PBMCs.

The CDR3 here is CASSVGVLTEAFF. The CDR3 DNA reads as TGTGCCAGCAGCGTAGGGGTCTTGACTGAAGCTTTCTTT. The chain links TRBV9 to TRBJ1-1; D call uncertain. The CDR3 contains 13 residues. In germline, CDR1 is SGDLS, CDR2 YYNGEE. Trimming cost V 0 bases and J 5 bases, with 8 bases left between them.